This T cell receptor beta chain is drawn from a study of cytomegalovirus exposure and HLA in healthy donors. In the study overall: HLA-typed donors were the source of around 85 million unique TCRs held in an early data release.

PCR was performed using 60 Vbeta and 13 Jbeta primers. Assay: immunoSEQ multiplex PCR; the TCRdb copy retains only in-frame clones and omits some. The listing contains 80,000 to 100,000 clones. There are 11 residues in the CDR3. Germline CDR1 and CDR2: SGDLS and YYNGEE. V shed 5 bases and J shed 7 bases, with 9 bases lying between them. Though nominally healthy at sampling, donors likely had unrecorded immune exposures. The sequencing sample was made of PBMCs. This rearrangement joins TRBV9 to TRBJ1-2; no clear D. The sequence came from a woman in her twenties or thirties in good health and CMV-seronegative. The DNA for the CDR3 is TGTGCCAGCAGTGCCCTCGGTGGCTACACCTTC. Translation: CASSALGGYTF.